The clone carrying this T cell receptor (beta chain) was detected only a few times. The record originates from a study of T cells in Graves' hyperthyroidism and ophthalmopathy. TCR beta CDR3 regions were amplified from RNA transcripts. Using the HTBI primer set, a first-round RT-PCR was run on the TCR CDR3. TCRdb redid the calling of the multiplex PCR reads with MiXCR, one entry per CDR3 protein. The sample records over 450,000 distinct CDR3 sequences, 17% being singletons. The specimen was blood. This TCR came from a woman aged 18-29 years with Graves' ophthalmopathy.

CDR3 protein: CSVDWDRGQSTDTQYF. CDR3 bases: TGCAGCGTTGACTGGGACAGGGGGCAAAGCACAGATACGCAGTATTTT. The chain joins TRBV29-1 to TRBJ2-3, with 12 bases lining up with TRBD1. This CDR3 region has 16 residues. Germline V gene lookup returns CDR1 SQVTM and CDR2 ANQGSEA. Trimming removed 3 bases from V and 0 bases from J; junction bases left unmatched: 4.